This passage covers 25 T cell receptor beta chains from one sample sequenced in a study of read filtering for tumor transcriptome and immune sequencing. This library used approximately 370 ng RNA and molecular barcoded adaptors spanning alpha/delta and beta/gamma chains. TCRdb re-called the reads through MiXCR, storing one row per CDR3 protein. The data contain 100,000 to 150,000 distinct CDR3 sequences, over 10% of them singletons. The sample comprised a population of CD138-negative cells sorted from bone marrow. The receptors stem from a donor aged 40 or over with multiple myeloma.

This clonotype was counted once. A much more abundant neighbour one base away suggests this may be a read error. This chain connects TRBV7-9 to TRBJ2-3, with D perhaps TRBD2 (5 bases). Germline loops: CDR1 SEHNR, CDR2 FQNEAQ (reference sequence). The CDR3 spans 14 residues. This CDR3 reads CASSLGLATDTQCF. For the CDR3, the DNA is TGTGCCAGCAGCTTAGGGCTAGCAACAGATACGCAGTGTTTT.

The V and J genes are TRBV4-1 and TRBJ2-1; the D gene is possibly TRBD2 (5 bases). The CDR3 spans 14 residues. Germline loops: CDR1 MGHRA, CDR2 YSYEKL. The ends were cut back, 1 base at V and 7 bases at J, with 11 bases in the middle. CDR3 amino acids: CASSQGDYQNEQFF. CDR3 coding DNA: TGCGCCAGCAGCCAAGGAGACTACCAAAATGAGCAGTTCTTC.

This clonotype was seen many times. V and J are TRBV5-1 and TRBJ2-3; 7 bases fit TRBD2. The V gene end was trimmed by 3 bases and the J gene end by 0 bases; junction bases not matched to a gene: 7. This CDR3 region has 16 residues. From germline, CDR1 is SGHRS and CDR2 YFSETQ. CDR3 sequence (DNA): TGCGCCAGCAGCTCGCTACTTAGCGGGAGCACAGATACGCAGTATTTT. Protein: CASSSLLSGSTDTQYF.

This clonotype showed up many times. The rearrangement links TRBV3-1 to TRBJ2-3; the match to TRBD2 covers 9 bases. This CDR3 comprises 16 residues. CDR1 is LGHDT, CDR2 YNNKEL, per germline (reference sequence). The V segment lost 1 base and the J segment 2 bases; nucleotides outside the gene matches: 4. The CDR3 spells CASSQALAGPTDTQYF. In DNA, the CDR3 is TGTGCCAGCAGCCAAGCACTAGCGGGCCCCACAGATACGCAGTATTTT.

This clonotype was detected many times. CDR3: CASSVWGNGNQPQHF. The CDR3 DNA reads as TGTGCCAGCAGCGTCTGGGGGAATGGCAATCAGCCCCAGCATTTT. The V gene is TRBV6-5, the J gene TRBJ1-5; a weak D match, TRBD1 (5 bases). The CDR3 totals 15 residues. Trimming took 6 bases from V and 2 from J, leaving 14 bases between them. Germline CDR1 MNHEY, CDR2 SVGAGI.

This clonotype has at least ten counts. This chain uses TRBV27 with TRBJ2-1; TRBD2 matches 7 bases. The V and J ends lost 6 bases and 0 bases, in that order; junction bases with no gene match: 11. This CDR3 has 17 amino acids. Germline loops: CDR1 MNHEY, CDR2 SMNVEV (reference sequence). The chain's CDR3 is CASSQLAPPLSYNEQFF. The CDR3 DNA follows: TGTGCCAGCAGCCAACTAGCGCCTCCACTCTCCTACAATGAGCAGTTCTTC.

This clonotype appeared a few times. The chain joins TRBV11-3 to TRBJ2-5; D remains ambiguous. The germline gives CDR1 SGHNT, CDR2 YENEEA. CDR3 length: 14 amino acids. Deletions cut 2 bases from V and 0 bases from J, with 7 bases between. This CDR3 reads CASSLPGHQETQYF. CDR3 DNA: TGTGCCAGCAGCTTACCGGGCCACCAAGAGACCCAGTACTTC.

As regards this clonotype: This likely came from a read error, as a far larger clone is one base away. The V and J genes are TRBV7-2 and TRBJ2-1, with 8 nucleotides matching TRBD1. CDR3 length equals 16 residues. Germline lookup yields CDR1 SGHTA and CDR2 FQGNSA. The CDR3 bases are TGTGCCAGCAGCCGTGGTACGGACAGGGAGTACAATGAGCAGATCTTC. Translated, it gives CASSRGTDREYNEQIF.

This clonotype was counted only a few times. Given the absence of the conserved phenylalanine or tryptophan at the CDR3 end, a read error is likely. V and J are TRBV4-3 and TRBJ2-7, with TRBD2 identical over 12 bases. This CDR3 comprises 15 residues. The germline CDR1 and CDR2 sequences are LGHNA and YSLEER. The V gene end was trimmed by 0 bases and the J gene end by 9 bases; junction bases not matched to a gene: 6. CDR3 nucleotide sequence: TGCGCCAGCAGCCAAGACCGACTAGCGGGAGTGGTGCAGTACTCC. Translation: CASSQDRLAGVVQYS.

In this sample, this clonotype turned up many times. The V and J genes are TRBV4-2 and TRBJ2-6, with TRBD1 identical over 11 bases. V was pared by 0 bases and J by 3 bases, with 7 bases of the junction left unmatched. The germline V gene encodes CDR1 LGHNA and CDR2 YNFKEQ. The CDR3 covers 19 residues. The CDR3 loop reads CASSQEGTGGNFGANVLTF. The CDR3, as DNA: TGTGCCAGCAGCCAAGAAGGGACAGGGGGAAATTTTGGGGCCAACGTCCTGACTTTC.

This clonotype was picked up many times. V usage is TRBV4-1 and J usage is TRBJ1-6, with D unresolved. CDR1 is MGHRA, CDR2 YSYEKL, per germline. Trimming pared 2 bases from V and 7 bases from J, leaving 9 bases between. The CDR3 loop spans 14 amino acids. CDR3 nucleotide sequence: TGCGCCAGCAGCCAAAAAGACGGGAATTCACCCCTCCACTTT. Translation: CASSQKDGNSPLHF.

The sample holds many counts of this clonotype. This chain links TRBV2 with TRBJ2-1, with D perhaps matching TRBD1 (6 bases). This CDR3 region has 15 residues. Deletions cut 5 bases from V and 7 bases from J, with 18 bases between. The germline CDR1 and CDR2 sequences are SNHLY and FYNNEI. The DNA of the CDR3 is TGTGCCAGCAGTTACCCGATCTACAGGGAGAATGAGCAGTTCTTC. The encoded protein is CASSYPIYRENEQFF.

This clonotype was detected ten times or more. The chain employs TRBV20-1 and TRBJ1-1, with 8 nucleotides matching TRBD1. The J segment lost 6 bases and the V segment lost 5 bases, leaving 5 bases of the junction unmatched. The length of the CDR3 is 12 residues. Germline lookup yields CDR1 DFQATT and CDR2 SNEGSKA (reference sequence). The CDR3 sequence: CSALTGAAEAFF. The CDR3 DNA reads as TGCAGTGCTTTGACAGGGGCGGCTGAAGCTTTCTTT.

In this sample, this clonotype turned up many times. The chain combines TRBV29-1 with TRBJ2-1; 7 positions agree with TRBD1. Trimming removed 3 bases from V and 0 bases from J; junction bases left unmatched: 5. The CDR3 spans 15 residues. The germline V gene has CDR1 SQVTM and CDR2 ANQGSEA. The CDR3 DNA reads as TGCAGCGTTGACGGGACAGAGAGCTCCTACAATGAGCAGTTCTTC. Protein: CSVDGTESSYNEQFF.

This clonotype was counted at least ten times. This chain links TRBV7-2 with TRBJ1-4; 8 nucleotides line up with TRBD1. The CDR3 is made up of 14 amino acids. V trimming: 5 bases; J trimming: 8 bases; junction bases outside the gene matches: 7. The germline V gene encodes CDR1 SGHTA and CDR2 FQGNSA. The chain's CDR3 is CASSLDRGGEKLFF. CDR3 coding DNA: TGTGCCAGCAGCCTTGACAGGGGAGGCGAAAAACTGTTTTTT.

The sample holds many counts of this clonotype. The genes are TRBV5-1 and TRBJ1-4; D call uncertain. Trimming removed 3 bases from V and 7 bases from J, with 10 bases in between. Germline V lookup: CDR1 SGHRS, CDR2 YFSETQ. This CDR3 is built from 13 residues. The CDR3 region is CASSYGVGEKLFF. The CDR3 DNA sequence: TGCGCCAGCAGCTACGGGGTTGGTGAAAAACTGTTTTTT.

Note on this clonotype: Being one base from a much bigger clone, this may be a read error. This chain links TRBV14 with TRBJ2-6; 10 bases line up with TRBD1. Germline assignment: CDR1 SGHDN and CDR2 FVKESK. The length of the CDR3 is 16 residues. Germline trimming cut 4 bases from V and 3 bases from J; bases unmatched to any gene: 3. The CDR3 protein is CASSLWDRGGANVLTF. The CDR3 DNA follows: TGTGCCAGCAGCCTCTGGGACAGGGGTGGGGCCAACGTCCTGACTTTC.

This clonotype has at least ten counts. The chain uses TRBV14 and TRBJ2-2; 7 bases match TRBD2. CDR3 length equals 17 residues. J lost 6 bases, V lost 0 bases, and 10 bases had no gene match. In germline, CDR1 is SGHDN, CDR2 FVKESK. The CDR3 nucleotides read TGTGCCAGCAGCCAAGATTGGAGCGGGATTTTCTCCGGGGAGCTGTTTTTT. This gives the protein CASSQDWSGIFSGELFF.

This clonotype was seen more than once but under ten times. J is TRBJ1-5 and V is TRBV25-1, with 10 bases fitting TRBD1. The CDR3 loop spans 16 amino acids. Trimming cost V 2 bases and J 4 bases; bases outside gene matches: 5. CDR1 is MGHDK and CDR2 is SYGVNS in the germline V gene. The CDR3 reads CASSERGTGDNQPQHF. The DNA for the CDR3 is TGTGCCAGCAGTGAAAGGGGGACAGGGGATAATCAGCCCCAGCATTTT.

This clonotype was recorded many times. The genes are TRBV11-3 and TRBJ2-1; D not resolved. V gave up 4 bases and J gave up 4 bases, with 17 bases separating them. The CDR3 totals 16 residues. Looked up from germline, CDR1 is SGHNT and CDR2 is YENEEA. CDR3 in amino acids: CASSSRVHSLYNEQFF. The CDR3 DNA reads TGTGCCAGCAGCTCCCGAGTCCATTCCCTTTACAATGAGCAGTTCTTC.

In its sample, this clonotype was seen many times. The chain joins TRBV20-1 to TRBJ2-1; D unresolved. The CDR3 totals 14 residues. The ends were cut back, 2 bases at V and 2 bases at J, with 10 bases in the middle. Per germline, CDR1 DFQATT and CDR2 SNEGSKA (reference sequence). The CDR3 sequence: CSARNVSTYNEQFF. CDR3 sequence (DNA): TGCAGTGCTAGAAATGTGAGCACCTACAATGAGCAGTTCTTC.

This clonotype was counted between two and nine times. The gene calls are TRBV24-1 and TRBJ2-3, with TRBD2 matching 15 bases. Unmatched junction bases numbered 4, after V lost 3 bases and J lost 1 base. The CDR3 consists of 18 residues. CDR1 KGHDR and CDR2 SFDVKD come from the germline V gene. Here the CDR3 DNA reads TGTGCCACCAGTGATGCGGGACTAGCGGGAGGCGGCACAGATACGCAGTATTTT. This codes for CATSDAGLAGGGTDTQYF.

This clonotype has a handful of counts. CDR3 protein: CSVREGTNQPQHF. The CDR3 nucleotides read TGCAGCGTCCGCGAAGGGACGAATCAGCCCCAGCATTTT. The chain has TRBV29-1 and TRBJ1-5; D is possibly TRBD1 (5 bases). Deletions cut 6 bases from V and 4 bases from J, with 13 bases between. In germline, CDR1 is SQVTM, CDR2 ANQGSEA. This CDR3 has 13 amino acids.

This clonotype was detected many times. The chain couples TRBV27 to TRBJ2-3, with 9 bases lining up with TRBD2. This CDR3 is 16 amino acids long. From germline, CDR1 is MNHEY and CDR2 SMNVEV (reference sequence). J gave up 2 bases and V 7 bases, and 10 bases lay outside the gene matches. The CDR3 here is CASTPSKREDTDTQYF. CDR3 nucleotides: TGTGCCAGCACCCCCTCTAAGCGGGAGGACACAGATACGCAGTATTTT.

About this clonotype: This sequence may be a read error, since a much larger clone differs from it by one base. Here the CDR3 reads CSAREQGASRSDAFF. The CDR3, as DNA: TGCAGTGCTAGAGAACAGGGGGCATCAAGGTCTGACGCTTTCTTT. This sequence joins TRBV20-1 and TRBJ1-1; 9 bases are shared with TRBD1. Germline V gene sequence: CDR1 DFQATT, CDR2 SNEGSKA (reference sequence). This CDR3 comprises 15 residues.